A single sample gave rise to the 9 T cell receptor beta chains below, sequenced in a study of blood T cell repertoires in COVID-19 (dated by TCRdb to about 2020). Library preparation employed the immunoSEQ multiplex PCR assay. This immuneACCESS table, as held by TCRdb, lists in-frame sequences with V and J called but not all clones. Of the missing ones, under half trace to an unresolved V gene in checked studies; the others have no known cause. The table for this sample lists 210,000 or so clones; approximately 89% of them were counted only once. Of the sample, about 4% falls within the top ten clones. The sample taken for sequencing was PBMCs or T cells enriched from blood (not recorded which). Receptors originate from a woman aged 30 to 39 who had been exposed to COVID-19.

This sequence joins TRBV21-1 and TRBJ2-1; the DNA was not used to check the table's D call, TRBD2. TRBV21-1 is designated a pseudogene. The CDR3 is 15 amino acids. CDR3 in amino acids: CASSSGTSGKGEQFF. CDR3 sequence (DNA): TGTGCCAGCAGCTCCGGGACTAGCGGGAAGGGTGAGCAGTTCTTC.

The chain is built from TRBV5-6 and TRBJ1-6, with D perhaps matching TRBD1 (6 bases). Germline V CDR1 and CDR2: SGHDT, YYEEEE. CDR3 length: 14 amino acids. V dropped 0 bases and J dropped 8 bases, with 9 bases sitting between them. The CDR3 DNA sequence: TGTGCCAGCAGCTTGGAACAGGGCTATTCACCCCTCCACTTT. Its protein product is CASSLEQGYSPLHF.

This chain links TRBV5-1 with TRBJ1-2; the match to TRBD1 covers 9 bases. The CDR3 is 14 residues long. Germline CDR1 SGHRS, CDR2 YFSETQ. V lost 4 bases and J lost 4; bases outside the gene matches: 5. CDR3 protein: CASSRDRATYGYTF. CDR3 DNA sequence: TGCGCCAGCAGCCGGGACAGGGCGACCTATGGCTACACCTTC.

J is TRBJ2-7 and V is TRBV7-3; 16 nucleotides line up with TRBD2. Germline V gene sequence: CDR1 SGHTA, CDR2 FQGTGA. There are 17 residues in the CDR3. V lost 3 bases, J lost 2 bases, and 4 bases stayed unmatched. CDR3 coding DNA: TGTGCCAGCAGCTTCGGGACTAGCGGGAGGGCCGCCTACGAGCAGTACTTC. As protein: CASSFGTSGRAAYEQYF. Complete variable domain (other parts from reference TRBV7-3 and TRBJ2-7): GAGVSQTPSNKVTEKGKYVELRCDPISGHTALYWYRQSLGQGPEFLIYFQGTGAADDSGLPNDRFFAVRPEGSVSTLKIQRTERGDSAVYLCASSFGTSGRAAYEQYFGPGTRLTVT.

V is TRBV7-9 and J is TRBJ2-4; possibly TRBD1 for D (6 bases). The CDR3 sequence is 15 residues long. The V end lost 5 bases, the J end lost 3 bases, and 14 bases lay between the germline ends. Germline V lookup: CDR1 SEHNR, CDR2 FQNEAQ (reference sequence). The CDR3: CASSPPGQDKNIQYF. CDR3 DNA: TGTGCCAGCAGCCCGCCGGGACAAGACAAAAACATTCAGTACTTC. The whole variable domain, filled in from reference TRBV7-9 and TRBJ2-4, reads DTGVSQNPRHKITKRGQNVTFRCDPISEHNRLYWYRQTLGQGPEFLTYFQNEAQLEKSRLLSDRFSAERPKGSFSTLEIQRTEQGDSAMYLCASSPPGQDKNIQYFGAGTRLSVL.

The chain links TRBV30 to TRBJ1-5; no clear D gene. Germline values: CDR1 GTSNPN, CDR2 SVGIG (reference sequence). Trimming removed 0 bases at V and 9 bases at J, with 12 bases between. This CDR3 region has 13 residues. CDR3 region: CAWSVSVDRPQHF. Here the CDR3 DNA reads TGTGCCTGGAGTGTTAGCGTCGATCGGCCCCAGCATTTT.

V and J are TRBV11-2 and TRBJ2-7; 9 nucleotides line up with TRBD2. CDR1 SGHAT and CDR2 FQNNGV come from the germline V gene. V lost 5 bases and J lost 7; bases outside the gene matches: 9. The CDR3 length is 14 residues. In nucleotides, the CDR3 is TGTGCCAGCAGCCCGCTGACTAGCGGAGGGGAGCAGTACTTC. Its translation: CASSPLTSGGEQYF.

This chain joins TRBV6-5 and TRBJ1-2; D call uncertain. V was cut by 4 bases and J by 7 bases, with 10 bases left in between. Germline CDR1 MNHEY, CDR2 SVGAGI. CDR3 size: 12 residues. CDR3 nucleotides: TGTGCCAGCAGTTCGCCGGGAACTGGCTACACCTTC. Its translation: CASSSPGTGYTF.

The CDR3 DNA sequence: TGTGCCAGCAGCGAACAGGGGGCACTTGGGACCCAGTACTTC. Protein sequence: CASSEQGALGTQYF. This chain joins TRBV2 and TRBJ2-5; the match to TRBD1 covers 9 bases. With 6 bases clipped from V and 7 bases from J, the junction kept 9 bases outside the gene matches. Germline lookup yields CDR1 SNHLY and CDR2 FYNNEI. This CDR3 is built from 14 residues.